This T cell receptor (beta chain) came from a study of OX40 agonist ivuxolimab in advanced cancers. The length of the CDR3 is 14 residues. V shed 4 bases and J shed 0 bases, with 10 bases lying between them. From germline, CDR1 is SQVTM and CDR2 ANQGSEA. The method was immunoSEQ multiplex PCR; TCRdb's version includes in-frame clones alone and lacks a portion of them. This table has 45,000 or so clones, about nine tenths appearing once. This TCR was sampled from an adult with an advanced solid tumor such as melanoma, head and neck, liver or kidney cancer. This chain uses TRBV29-1 with TRBJ1-3; D is ambiguous. The material was CD4+ or CD8+ T cells sorted from blood, obtained in a trial of the OX40 agonist ivuxolimab. The CDR3 spells CSVVQPSSGNTIYF. In nucleotides, the CDR3 is TGCAGCGTTGTACAGCCGAGCTCTGGAAACACCATATATTTT.